This T cell receptor beta chain was obtained from a study of technical replicates of blood from a handful of donors. This CDR3 has 16 residues. V was trimmed by 2 bases and J by 1 base, leaving 9 bases between them. From germline, CDR1 is SGHTA and CDR2 FQGNSA. The data were produced by immunoSEQ multiplex PCR, yet TCRdb's version contains in-frame clones alone and is incomplete. This sample has nearly 80,000 clones; about nine tenths occur once, and the top ten carry about 0.38%. The sequence derives from a human donor in good health. The source material was T cells isolated from PBMCs. The chain joins TRBV7-2 to TRBJ2-6, with D perhaps TRBD2 (5 bases). CDR3 amino acids: CASSLRGGSGANVLTF. The CDR3 coding sequence is TGTGCCAGCAGCTTACGGGGTGGTTCTGGGGCCAACGTCCTGACTTTC.